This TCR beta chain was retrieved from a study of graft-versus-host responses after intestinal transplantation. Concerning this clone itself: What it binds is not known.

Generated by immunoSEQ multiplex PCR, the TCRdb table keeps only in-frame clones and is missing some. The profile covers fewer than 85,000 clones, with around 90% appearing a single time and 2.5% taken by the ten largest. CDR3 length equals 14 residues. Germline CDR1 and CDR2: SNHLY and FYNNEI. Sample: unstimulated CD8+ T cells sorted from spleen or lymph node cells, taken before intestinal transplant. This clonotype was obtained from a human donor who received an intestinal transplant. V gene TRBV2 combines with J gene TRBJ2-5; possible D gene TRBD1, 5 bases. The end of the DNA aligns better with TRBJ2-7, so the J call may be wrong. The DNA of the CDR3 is TGTGCCAGCAGTGAAAGGTATACAGGCCCCGAGCAGTACTTC. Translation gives CASSERYTGPEQYF.